This T cell receptor (beta chain) was profiled in a study of blood T cell repertoires in COVID-19. Method: immunoSEQ multiplex PCR; TCRdb's copy keeps in-frame clones and lacks some. Of about 150,000 clones in the sample, under 95% were seen once. This CDR3 has 15 amino acids. The V gene's germline CDR1 is MNHEY and CDR2 SMNVEV (reference sequence). In regard to this clone: Germline and junction disagree at one end, which may indicate a read error.

The clonotype originates from a man aged 18 to 29 with COVID-19, enrolled during active disease. The rearrangement joins TRBV27 to TRBJ2-7; 11 bases agree with TRBD2. Source material: peripheral blood. This chain's CDR3 is CASSLLGLAAGEQYF. The CDR3 DNA sequence: TGTGCCAGCAGCTTATTGGGACTAGCGGCCGGGGAGCAGTACTTC.